This T cell receptor beta chain was obtained from a study of cytomegalovirus exposure and HLA in healthy donors. The CDR3 has 17 amino acids. The V gene's germline CDR1 is SGDLS and CDR2 YYNGEE. V lost 0 bases to trimming and J lost 6 bases, with 18 bases between them. Study-wide results and caveats: Productive status was seen about 90% or about 30% of the time for most TCR beta V segments in an earlier analysis.

Notes on this clone: Its matching antigen is unknown.

Both 60 Vbeta primers and 13 Jbeta primers went into the PCR. Generated by immunoSEQ multiplex PCR, the TCRdb table keeps only in-frame clones and is missing some. Of more than 80,000 clones in the sample, 64% were seen once. Sequenced sample: PBMCs. The receptor was isolated from a human donor in good health. The chain is built from TRBV9 and TRBJ2-2, with D tentatively TRBD1 (6 bases). CDR3 sequence (DNA): TGTGCCAGCAGCGTAGCTACCTTGACAGGACGACCCGGGGAGCTGTTTTTT. Protein sequence: CASSVATLTGRPGELFF.